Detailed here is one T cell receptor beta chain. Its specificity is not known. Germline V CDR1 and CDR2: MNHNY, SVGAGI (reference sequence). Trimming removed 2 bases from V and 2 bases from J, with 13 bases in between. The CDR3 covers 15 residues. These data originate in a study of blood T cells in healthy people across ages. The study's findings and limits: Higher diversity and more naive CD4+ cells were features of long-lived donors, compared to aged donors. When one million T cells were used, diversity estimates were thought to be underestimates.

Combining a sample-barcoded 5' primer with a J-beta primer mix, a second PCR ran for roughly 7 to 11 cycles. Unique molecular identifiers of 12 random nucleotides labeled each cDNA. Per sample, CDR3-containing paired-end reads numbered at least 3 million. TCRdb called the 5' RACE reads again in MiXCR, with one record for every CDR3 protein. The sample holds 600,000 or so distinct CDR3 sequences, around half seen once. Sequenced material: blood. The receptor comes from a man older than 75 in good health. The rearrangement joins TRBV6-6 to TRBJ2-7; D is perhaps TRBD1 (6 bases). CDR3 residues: CASSYLRGQTYEQYF. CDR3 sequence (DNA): TGTGCCAGCAGTTACCTCCGGGGACAAACCTACGAGCAGTACTTC.